This TCR beta chain was captured in a study of blood T cell repertoires in COVID-19. Study-wide background: There were acute and convalescent COVID-19 samples, and they came from the United States, Italy and Spain. Nucleic acid was either cDNA or gDNA, and it came from T cells, B-cell-depleted T cells, or PBMCs.

V shed 3 bases and J shed 4 bases, with 16 bases lying between them. The CDR3 is made up of 16 amino acids. CDR1 and CDR2 from the germline V gene are MDHEN and SYDVKM. Authors' data handling: Nucleated cell counts were estimated from reference gene primer amplification. Method: immunoSEQ multiplex PCR; TCRdb's copy keeps in-frame clones and lacks some. The V and J calls and the clone size are those of that table, but D and trimming were determined from the DNA. The sample holds 200,000 or so clones; 60% to 80% are singletons and the top ten take roughly 17%. Specimen: peripheral blood. The TCR was taken from a man in his sixties with active or convalescent COVID-19. V is TRBV28 and J is TRBJ1-5, with no clear D. The CDR3 DNA is TGTGCCAGCAGTTTCATCGCTAACCTTATAAATCAGCCCCAGCATTTT. It encodes CASSFIANLINQPQHF. Drawing the rest from reference TRBV28 and TRBJ1-5, the complete variable domain is DVKVTQSSRYLVKRTGEKVFLECVQDMDHENMFWYRQDPGLGLRLIYFSYDVKMKEKGDIPEGYSVSREKKERFSLILESASTNQTSMYLCASSFIANLINQPQHFGDGTRLSIL.